This TCR beta chain was captured in a study of T cell changes during pregnancy in multiple sclerosis. The CDR3 has 14 residues. V lost 7 bases to trimming and J lost 4 bases, with 16 bases between them. Per germline, CDR1 MNHEY and CDR2 SVGAGI. The data were produced by immunoSEQ multiplex PCR, yet TCRdb's version contains in-frame clones alone and is incomplete. The sample holds 90,000 to 100,000 clones, approximately 95% seen once. The V and J genes are TRBV6-5 and TRBJ1-2; no firm D call. Source: peripheral blood, taken in the first trimester of pregnancy. This receptor was obtained from a female donor with multiple sclerosis, enrolled in a pregnancy study. The CDR3 reads CASKPQEGRYGYTF. The CDR3 DNA sequence: TGTGCCAGCAAACCCCAGGAGGGCCGCTATGGCTACACCTTC.